This entry describes one T cell receptor beta chain. This sample is part of a study of blood T cell repertoires in COVID-19. Study as a whole: COVID-19 samples collected from the United States, Italy and Spain covered acute and convalescent phases.

Authors' data handling: How many nucleated cells were present was estimated from reference gene primer amplification. Produced via immunoSEQ multiplex PCR; TCRdb's table is partial and in-frame only. The V and J calls and clone size come from that table; D and trimming were worked out from the DNA. The sample consists of around 300,000 clones, around 85% of them appearing once. J was trimmed by 2 bases and V by 5 bases; bases with no gene match: 7. The germline gives CDR1 SNHLY, CDR2 FYNNEI. The CDR3 loop spans 15 amino acids. The sample comprised peripheral blood. The clonotype was recovered from a human donor in a cohort sampled during active COVID-19. This chain joins TRBV2 and TRBJ2-5, with 8 bases identical to TRBD1. The CDR3 loop is CASSPGQGYQETQYF. The CDR3 DNA reads as TGTGCCAGCAGTCCAGGACAGGGATATCAAGAGACCCAGTACTTC.